The T cell receptor beta chain described here comes from a study of regulatory T cells in long-lasting Graves disease. Study-level results: Persistent Graves' patients showed a TCR diversity that was lower than that of newly diagnosed ones. Persistent disease showed a preference for TRBV28, TRBJ1-2 and TRBJ2-5. Samples came from peripheral blood alone, without thyroid tissue. The number of shared public clonotypes was higher in persistent patients (approximately 3,000) than new patients (more than 850).

Investigators prepared the TCR beta libraries by applying iRepertoire HTBI primers and Arm-PCR of CDR3 regions. TCRdb reprocessed the multiplex PCR reads via MiXCR and lists one record per CDR3 protein. This table has 350,000 to 500,000 distinct CDR3 sequences, roughly 23% appearing once. Time point denoted: persistent/refractory GD, antithyroid drugs over 5 years with positive TRAb. Extracted RNA from PBMCs served as the source of the TCR library. This clonotype was counted between two and nine times. The antigen is not known. This CDR3 spans 15 amino acids. The germline gives CDR1 SGHKS, CDR2 YYEKEE (reference sequence). V was shortened by 0 bases and J by 6 bases, with 12 bases between the two germline ends.

Sequencing used peripheral blood mononuclear cells (PBMCs), obtained when the disease was refractory, from a patient treated with antithyroid drugs. The chain has TRBV5-5 and TRBJ2-2; tentative D call: TRBD2 (5 bases). The TCR was taken from a female donor with Graves disease. CDR3: CASSLVGGGAGELFF. The CDR3 DNA sequence: TGTGCCAGCAGCTTGGTAGGCGGAGGAGCCGGGGAGCTGTTTTTT.